This T cell receptor (beta chain) originates from a study of cytomegalovirus exposure and HLA in healthy donors. Germline CDR1 reads SEHNR; CDR2 reads FQNEAQ (reference sequence). V shed 5 bases and J 4 bases; nucleotides not matched to a gene: 5. The CDR3 runs 14 residues. The PCR contained 60 Vbeta and 13 Jbeta primers. The assay was immunoSEQ multiplex PCR, and TCRdb's table has in-frame clones only and misses some. The data contain about 100,000 clones, 75% to 85% of them singletons. Sequencing input: PBMCs. J is TRBJ1-1 and V is TRBV7-9, with TRBD1 matching 9 bases. The TCR sequence derives from a female donor in good health and CMV-seropositive. The CDR3 sequence: CASSLRQGGTEAFF. The DNA for the CDR3 is TGTGCCAGCAGCCTTAGACAGGGGGGCACTGAAGCTTTCTTT.